These 25 T cell receptor beta chains were all obtained from the same sample, sequenced in a study of regulatory T cells in long-lasting Graves disease. Time point noted: persistent/refractory GD, antithyroid drugs over 5 years with positive TRAb. Generation of the TCR library employed RNA extracted from PBMCs. Construction of the TCR beta libraries employed iRepertoire HTBI primers in conjunction with Arm-PCR of CDR3 regions. TCRdb fed the multiplex PCR reads into MiXCR, producing one record per CDR3 protein. The sample has 310,000 or so distinct CDR3 sequences, around a fifth seen once. The sequencing here drew on peripheral blood mononuclear cells (PBMCs), taken when the disease was refractory, from a patient treated with antithyroid drugs. These receptors came from a female donor with Graves disease.

This clonotype was seen at least ten times. This chain joins TRBV28 and TRBJ2-7; D is unresolved. V was trimmed by 5 bases and J by 0 bases, leaving 8 bases between them. CDR1 MDHEN and CDR2 SYDVKM come from the germline V gene. This CDR3 region has 13 residues. The CDR3 reads CASSRTSSYEQYF. The CDR3 DNA follows: TGTGCCAGCAGTCGGACCAGCTCCTACGAGCAGTACTTC.

This clonotype was detected many times. V is TRBV28 and J is TRBJ1-5; TRBD1 might be the D (6 bases). The CDR3 loop spans 16 amino acids. Deletions cut 2 bases from V and 7 bases from J, with 18 bases between. Germline V gene lookup returns CDR1 MDHEN and CDR2 SYDVKM. CDR3 DNA: TGTGCCAGCAGTTTAGGTCCTCCGGGACACGGCCAGCCCCAGCATTTT. Translation gives CASSLGPPGHGQPQHF.

This clonotype appeared a few times. This chain links TRBV6-1 with TRBJ1-5; a possible D gene is TRBD1 (5 bases). From germline, CDR1 is MNHNS and CDR2 SASEGT. The CDR3 is 16 amino acids. Trimming took 6 bases from V and 6 from J, leaving 21 bases between them. The CDR3 is CASSLSGGTRIQPQHF. CDR3 in DNA: TGTGCCAGCAGCCTTAGCGGGGGTACCAGGATTCAGCCCCAGCATTTT.

This clonotype has at least ten counts. This chain uses TRBV2 with TRBJ2-7; TRBD1 or TRBD2 may be the D gene (5 bases each). V was clipped by 9 bases and J by 7 bases, with 16 bases between them. The CDR3 runs 12 residues. Germline V gene lookup returns CDR1 SNHLY and CDR2 FYNNEI. CDR3 coding DNA: TGTGCCAGTCTGGACACCCCGGGAGAGCAGTACTTC. This gives the protein CASLDTPGEQYF.

The V call is TRBV20-1, the J call TRBJ2-1, with TRBD2 matching 9 bases. The CDR3 length is 16 residues. The germline gives CDR1 DFQATT, CDR2 SNEGSKA (reference sequence). After removal of 3 bases from V and 5 bases from J, the junction contained 11 bases not matched to a gene. Written as DNA, the CDR3 is TGCAGTGCTAGGGGGGGGCGTAGCGGGGGACACAATGAGCAGTTCTTC. It codes for CSARGGRSGGHNEQFF.

This clonotype was observed at least ten times. This sequence joins TRBV28 and TRBJ1-4, with 11 bases that match TRBD1. This CDR3 comprises 19 residues. J gave up 0 bases and V 1 base, and 7 bases lay outside the gene matches. From germline, CDR1 is MDHEN and CDR2 SYDVKM. This CDR3 is CASSLSPGTGGPTNEKLFF. CDR3 in DNA: TGTGCCAGCAGTTTATCCCCCGGGACAGGGGGTCCAACTAATGAAAAACTGTTTTTT.

There are many counts of this clonotype. V usage is TRBV3-1 and J usage is TRBJ2-5; D remains ambiguous. Germline V CDR1 and CDR2: LGHDT, YNNKEL (reference sequence). Trimming cost V 0 bases and J 4 bases, with 9 bases left between them. CDR3 length: 14 amino acids. The CDR3 loop reads CASSQEVQRETQYF. The CDR3, as DNA: TGTGCCAGCAGCCAAGAGGTACAGAGAGAGACCCAGTACTTC.

The table lists this clonotype with a few counts. The V gene is TRBV20-1, the J gene TRBJ1-6, with D possibly TRBD1 on 6 matching bases. Germline lookup yields CDR1 DFQATT and CDR2 SNEGSKA (reference sequence). The CDR3 consists of 14 residues. V was cut by 5 bases and J by 5 bases, with 13 bases left in between. This CDR3 is CSAETGLDNSPLHF. CDR3 sequence (DNA): TGCAGTGCTGAGACAGGTTTGGATAATTCACCCCTCCACTTT.

The chain combines TRBV3-1 with TRBJ1-1; 7 bases are a match to TRBD1. Germline lookup yields CDR1 LGHDT and CDR2 YNNKEL (reference sequence). V trimming: 4 bases; J trimming: 1 base; junction bases outside the gene matches: 6. CDR3 length equals 15 residues. The CDR3 sequence: CASSPLGTANTEAFF. CDR3 in DNA: TGTGCCAGCAGCCCGCTCGGGACAGCGAACACTGAAGCTTTCTTT.

This clonotype showed up many times. The chain combines TRBV7-9 with TRBJ2-2, with TRBD1 as a possible D gene (7 bases). CDR3 length: 15 residues. Germline V gives CDR1 SEHNR, CDR2 FQNEAQ (reference sequence). V shed 5 bases and J shed 7 bases, with 17 bases lying between them. The CDR3 region is CASSRHAGGNGELFF. The CDR3 DNA reads TGTGCCAGCAGCCGACATGCAGGGGGGAACGGGGAGCTGTTTTTT.

In the case of this clonotype: A read error may explain this, as a much larger clone is one base away. This CDR3 is CASSSIGRGEAFF. Here the CDR3 DNA reads TGTGCCAGCAGCTCAATAGGACGAGGAGAAGCTTTCTTT. This chain uses TRBV7-3 with TRBJ1-1; D not certain. V dropped 4 bases and J dropped 8 bases, with 14 bases sitting between them. The germline gives CDR1 SGHTA, CDR2 FQGTGA. The CDR3 loop spans 13 amino acids.

This clonotype was detected ten times or more. The V and J genes are TRBV28 and TRBJ2-7; 10 nucleotides match TRBD1. Germline CDR1 and CDR2: MDHEN and SYDVKM. This CDR3 contains 15 residues. Trimming took 0 bases from V and 3 from J; bases not matched to a gene: 2. The CDR3 protein is CASSLWDRGNYEQYF. Written as DNA, the CDR3 is TGTGCCAGCAGTTTATGGGACAGGGGGAACTACGAGCAGTACTTC.

This clonotype occurred a few times. The genes are TRBV4-3 and TRBJ1-3; TRBD1 aligns across 9 bases. The CDR3 spans 13 residues. Losses at the gene ends were 3 bases for V and 7 bases for J; bases not matched to a gene: 1. Germline V gene sequence: CDR1 LGHNA, CDR2 YSLEER. The CDR3 here is CASSQGQGNTIYF. As DNA, the CDR3 is TGCGCCAGCAGCCAGGGACAGGGTAACACCATATATTTT.

The chain links TRBV7-9 to TRBJ2-6; D is perhaps TRBD2 (6 bases). This CDR3 has 16 residues. V was clipped by 3 bases and J by 2 bases, with 11 bases between them. The germline gives CDR1 SEHNR, CDR2 FQNEAQ (reference sequence). CDR3: CASSFSGVPGANVLTF. CDR3 nucleotides: TGTGCCAGCAGCTTTTCGGGGGTTCCTGGGGCCAACGTCCTGACTTTC. The full variable domain, with the rest looked up from reference TRBV7-9 and TRBJ2-6, is DTGVSQNPRHKITKRGQNVTFRCDPISEHNRLYWYRQTLGQGPEFLTYFQNEAQLEKSRLLSDRFSAERPKGSFSTLEIQRTEQGDSAMYLCASSFSGVPGANVLTFGAGSRLTVL.

In its sample, this clonotype was seen a few times. The chain recombines TRBV7-9 with TRBJ1-4, with unresolved D. This CDR3 has 16 residues. Trimming took 0 bases from V and 7 from J, leaving 15 bases between them. CDR1 is SEHNR and CDR2 is FQNEAQ in the germline V gene (reference sequence). The chain's CDR3 is CASSLAEVGSGEKLFF. The CDR3 DNA sequence: TGTGCCAGCAGCTTAGCTGAAGTGGGTTCCGGTGAAAAACTGTTTTTT.

This clonotype was detected many times. The chain links TRBV11-2 to TRBJ2-4; 9 bases align to TRBD2. The germline V gene encodes CDR1 SGHAT and CDR2 FQNNGV. V lost 5 bases, J lost 9 bases, and 11 bases stayed unmatched. This CDR3 is 15 amino acids long. CDR3 residues: CASSPPAGGRGIQYF. CDR3 nucleotide sequence: TGTGCCAGCAGCCCCCCGGCGGGGGGGCGGGGCATTCAGTACTTC.

This clonotype appeared many times. The chain recombines TRBV7-3 with TRBJ1-1, with 7 bases identical to TRBD1. Looked up from germline, CDR1 is SGHTA and CDR2 is FQGTGA. The CDR3 has 13 amino acids. V dropped 5 bases and J dropped 3; count of bases not matched to a gene: 3. The CDR3 DNA reads TGTGCCAGCAGCAAGACAGGGCACACTGAAGCTTTCTTT. It codes for CASSKTGHTEAFF. The variable domain in full, completed from reference TRBV7-3 and TRBJ1-1, reads GAGVSQTPSNKVTEKGKYVELRCDPISGHTALYWYRQSLGQGPEFLIYFQGTGAADDSGLPNDRFFAVRPEGSVSTLKIQRTERGDSAVYLCASSKTGHTEAFFGQGTRLTVV.

The chain links TRBV4-1 to TRBJ1-4, with D possibly TRBD1 on 5 matching bases. The V end lost 1 base, the J end lost 0 bases, and 12 bases lay between the germline ends. The CDR3 loop spans 17 amino acids. Germline lookup yields CDR1 MGHRA and CDR2 YSYEKL. The CDR3 loop reads CASSQVIAGPTNEKLFF. CDR3 coding DNA: TGCGCCAGCAGCCAAGTAATCGCGGGGCCAACTAATGAAAAACTGTTTTTT.

Points on this clonotype: One base away lies a much larger clone, so this may be a sequencing read error. The chain links TRBV24-1 to TRBJ1-2, with 8 nucleotides matching TRBD1. V dropped 0 bases and J dropped 4; count of bases not matched to a gene: 3. CDR3 size: 15 residues. The germline CDR1 and CDR2 sequences are KGHDR and SFDVKD. In DNA form, the CDR3 reads TGTGCCACCAGTGATTTGGACAGGGGTGCCTATGGCTACACCTTC. It encodes CATSDLDRGAYGYTF.

This clonotype was found many times. The chain employs TRBV6-1 and TRBJ1-2; D is unresolved. The germline V gene has CDR1 MNHNS and CDR2 SASEGT. V lost 5 bases, J lost 2 bases, and 12 bases lay in between. This CDR3 is 14 amino acids long. Here the CDR3 DNA reads TGTGCCAGCAGTCAGCAGAAACCCAACTATGGCTACACCTTC. Amino acid sequence: CASSQQKPNYGYTF.

This clonotype was recorded many times. This sequence joins TRBV5-6 and TRBJ1-2; D may be TRBD1 (6 bases). The CDR3 contains 13 residues. Looked up from germline, CDR1 is SGHDT and CDR2 is YYEEEE. Trimming removed 2 bases from V and 2 bases from J, with 7 bases in between. The CDR3 region is CASSLGGNYGYTF. Here the CDR3 DNA reads TGTGCCAGCAGCTTAGGGGGGAACTATGGCTACACCTTC.

Regarding this clonotype: This may be a read error: a much more frequent sequence differs by one nucleotide. The chain employs TRBV5-8 and TRBJ2-5; possibly TRBD1 or TRBD2 for D (5 bases each). Trimming removed 3 bases at V and 0 bases at J, with 12 bases between. Per germline, CDR1 SGHTS and CDR2 YDEGEE. This CDR3 has 15 amino acids. As DNA, the CDR3 is TGTGCCAGCAGCTGTGGGACGGACGACCAAGAGACCCAGTACTTC. Its protein product is CASSCGTDDQETQYF.

Ten or more counts support this clonotype. The junction does not match germline at one end; this may be a read error. V gene TRBV2 combines with J gene TRBJ2-6, with D perhaps matching TRBD1 or TRBD2 (5 bases each). The CDR3 runs 15 residues. Germline V lookup: CDR1 SNHLY, CDR2 FYNNEI. CDR3 residues: CASSGGPSGADVLTF. The CDR3 region has the DNA TGTGCCAGCAGTGGGGGACCCTCTGGGGCCGACGTCCTGACTTTC.

In this sample, this clonotype turned up many times. The gene calls are TRBV27 and TRBJ1-2; D gene ambiguous. Looked up from germline, CDR1 is MNHEY and CDR2 is SMNVEV (reference sequence). V lost 0 bases and J 3 bases, leaving 5 bases between the germline ends. This CDR3 is 13 amino acids long. The CDR3 reads CASSLSEDYGYTF. In DNA, the CDR3 is TGTGCCAGCAGTTTATCGGAGGACTATGGCTACACCTTC.

In its sample, this clonotype was seen many times. The chain carries TRBV6-1 and TRBJ2-5; tentatively, D is TRBD1 (6 bases). CDR1 and CDR2 (germline): MNHNS, SASEGT. This CDR3 has 15 residues. Trimming took 5 bases from V and 5 from J, leaving 18 bases between them. The CDR3 loop is CASSTGTSLGETQYF. As DNA, the CDR3 is TGTGCCAGCAGTACCGGGACATCCCTCGGGGAGACCCAGTACTTC.